This entry lists 2 T cell receptor beta chains sequenced from one sample in a study of T-cell memory formation after mild COVID-19. TCRdb used MiXCR to reprocess the 5' RACE reads, holding one entry per CDR3 protein. The sample gives about 190,000 distinct CDR3 sequences, around 16% of which show up once; roughly 2.6% is in the top ten. Sequences were obtained from PBMCs or a T cell subset sorted from them (not recorded which). These receptors all come from an adult woman who had mild COVID-19 (a few samples of this study predate the infection). Cell type and time point are not known.

This clonotype was found a few times. The CDR3 DNA sequence: TGTGCCAGCTCATTTGACCCAGCAGCGGCATACTTC. This codes for CASSFDPAAAYF. The chain uses TRBV18 and TRBJ2-7, with D tentatively TRBD2 (5 bases). Trimming took off 5 bases at V and 13 bases at J, with 18 bases between the two ends. This CDR3 has 12 residues. In germline, CDR1 is KGHSH, CDR2 LQKENI.

In its sample, this clonotype was seen a few times. V gene TRBV24-1 combines with J gene TRBJ2-1; 9 nucleotides line up with TRBD2. The germline gives CDR1 KGHDR, CDR2 SFDVKD. V shed 3 bases, J shed 5 bases, and the junction held 10 bases outside the gene matches. The CDR3 is 17 residues long. CDR3 sequence reads: CATSDPSGTSTDNEQFF. CDR3 in DNA: TGTGCCACCAGTGATCCTTCCGGGACTAGCACTGACAATGAGCAGTTCTTC.